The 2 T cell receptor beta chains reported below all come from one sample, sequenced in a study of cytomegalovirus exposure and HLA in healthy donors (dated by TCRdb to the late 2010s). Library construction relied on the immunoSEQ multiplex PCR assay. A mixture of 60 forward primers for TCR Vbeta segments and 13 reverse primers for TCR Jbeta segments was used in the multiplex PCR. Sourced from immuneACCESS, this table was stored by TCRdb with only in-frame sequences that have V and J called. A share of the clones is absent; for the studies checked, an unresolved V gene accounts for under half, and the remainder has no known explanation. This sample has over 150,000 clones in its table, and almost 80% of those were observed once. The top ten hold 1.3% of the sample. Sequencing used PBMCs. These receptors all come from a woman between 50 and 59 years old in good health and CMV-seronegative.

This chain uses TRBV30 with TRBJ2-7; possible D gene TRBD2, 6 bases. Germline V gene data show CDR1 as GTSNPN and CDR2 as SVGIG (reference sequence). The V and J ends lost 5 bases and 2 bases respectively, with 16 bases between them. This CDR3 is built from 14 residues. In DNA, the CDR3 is TGTGCCTGGGGGCCGGGACTTTCCACCTACGAGCAGTACTTC. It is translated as CAWGPGLSTYEQYF.

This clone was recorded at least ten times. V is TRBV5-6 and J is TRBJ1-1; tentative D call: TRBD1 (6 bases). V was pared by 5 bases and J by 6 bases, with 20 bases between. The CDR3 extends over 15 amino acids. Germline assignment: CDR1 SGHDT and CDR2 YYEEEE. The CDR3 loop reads CASRPTGLPTSEAFF. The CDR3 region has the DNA TGTGCCAGCAGACCAACAGGGCTCCCAACTTCTGAAGCTTTCTTT.